Listed below are T cell receptor beta chains from one sample, sequenced in a study of post-analysis software for immune sequencing data. TCRdb re-called the PCR reads through MiXCR, storing one row per CDR3 protein. Here the sample spans approximately 350,000 distinct CDR3 sequences, less than 35% being singletons. Source material: blood. The receptors derive from a girl under 18 with multiple sclerosis. The CDR3 runs from the conserved cysteine through the conserved F or W. A D gene is named only where the DNA matches it firmly. Clone size is given for some rows only: seen once, a few or many times, or a class if the clone is expanded.

>TRBJ1-2|few|TRBV20-1|.
TGCAGTGCGTTGACGGAGGGGAGTTATGGCTACACCTTC
CSALTEGSYGYTF
>TRBJ2-1|.|TRBV4-1|.
TGCGCCAGCAGCCAAGGCGCAGGGCAGTTCTTC
CASSQGAGQFF
>TRBJ1-2|.|TRBV7-9|.
TGTGCCAGCAGCTTAGGGGGCACCGACGGAAACTATGGCTACACCTTC
CASSLGGTDGNYGYTF
>TRBJ2-1|few|TRBV20-1|.
TGCAGTGCCGGCCCCAATGAGCAGTTCTTC
CSAGPNEQFF
>TRBJ2-2|once|TRBV24-1|TRBD1
TGTGCCACCAGTGATCCGGGACAGGGGACCGGGGAGCTGTTTTTT
CATSDPGQGTGELFF
>TRBJ2-6|.|TRBV28|TRBD1
TGTGCCAGCAGCCCGACTGGACAGGACGACCGGCCTGGGGCCAACGTCCTGACTTTC
CASSPTGQDDRPGANVLTF
>TRBJ2-5|.|TRBV10-3|.
TGTGCCATCAGGGACAACCTTGGGACCCAGTACTTC
CAIRDNLGTQYF
>TRBJ2-5|.|TRBV27|TRBD1
TGTGCCAGCACCCTCCATGGGGGACAGGGGGAGACCCAGTACTTC
CASTLHGGQGETQYF
>TRBJ2-7|.|TRBV19|TRBD1
TGTGCCAGTAGTATAGACTCCGGGACAGGTACTTACGAGCAGTACTTC
CASSIDSGTGTYEQYF
>TRBJ1-2|many|TRBV30|.
TGTGCCTGGAGCCGGGCCGGGCGGAATGGCTACACCTTC
CAWSRAGRNGYTF
>TRBJ1-5|.|TRBV12-3/TRBV12-4|.
TGTGCCAGCAGTCACGGGGCGATCAATCAGCCCCAGCATTTT
CASSHGAINQPQHF
>TRBJ2-5|.|TRBV29-1|TRBD2
TGCAGCGCTTGCCGACTAGCGGGGTACCAAGAGACCCAGTACTTC
CSACRLAGYQETQYF
>TRBJ1-5|few|TRBV12-3/TRBV12-4|.
TGTGCCAGCAGTTTAGCGCAGGGCAGCAATCAGCCCCAGCATTTT
CASSLAQGSNQPQHF
>TRBJ2-1|.|TRBV5-1|.
TGCGCCAGCAGCTTGGAGGTCGGGTCCTACAATGAGCAGTTCTTC
CASSLEVGSYNEQFF
>TRBJ2-7|few|TRBV25-1|.
TGTGCCAGCAGTGAGTTCCCATTTGGCTCCTACGAGCAGTACTTC
CASSEFPFGSYEQYF
>TRBJ1-1|.|TRBV2|.
TGTGCCACCCGAATTGCCCCAACTCCTGAAGCTTTCTTT
CATRIAPTPEAFF
>TRBJ2-1|.|TRBV4-1|.
TGCGCCAGCACCGAACCCGGCTCCTACAATGAGCAGTTCTTC
CASTEPGSYNEQFF
>TRBJ2-7|.|TRBV6-6|.
TGTGCCAGCGTTGGACGGTACTACGAGCAGTACTTC
CASVGRYYEQYF
>TRBJ1-2|.|TRBV7-9|.
TGTGCCAGCAGCTTTCACGATTCTCACGGTGGCTACACCTTC
CASSFHDSHGGYTF
>TRBJ2-3|few|TRBV24-1|TRBD2
TGTGCCACCCGGGCGTCTGAAGCGGGGGGTATTACAGATACGCAGTATTTT
CATRASEAGGITDTQYF
>TRBJ2-7|few|TRBV19|.
TGTGCCAGTAGTGACGGGGGGCAGACCTACGAGCAGTACTTC
CASSDGGQTYEQYF
>TRBJ2-7|few|TRBV13|TRBD1
TGTGCCAGCAGTAAGGACAGGGGGGGCGAGCAGTACTTC
CASSKDRGGEQYF
>TRBJ2-1|once|TRBV6-5|.
TGTGCCAGCAGTCGCTTACTCCGGGACCGGAATGAGCAGTTCTTC
CASSRLLRDRNEQFF
>TRBJ2-1|.|TRBV20-1|TRBD1
TGCAGTGCTGGGGACAGACCTTCTGAGCAGTTCTTC
CSAGDRPSEQFF
>TRBJ2-1|.|TRBV4-1|.
TGCGCCAGCAGTCCCGCCGGGTGTCATGAGCAGTTCTTC
CASSPAGCHEQFF
>TRBJ2-7|many|TRBV5-1|TRBD1
TGCGCCAGCAGCTTGGGGACAGGGGGCAACTACGAGCAGTACTTC
CASSLGTGGNYEQYF
>TRBJ1-2|few|TRBV29-1|.
TGCAGCGTTGGAAGCAGGGACTATGGCTACACCTTC
CSVGSRDYGYTF
>TRBJ2-1|few|TRBV12-3/TRBV12-4|.
TGTGCCAGCAGTTTAGATAACGAAAGCTCCTACAATGAGCAGTTCTTC
CASSLDNESSYNEQFF
>TRBJ2-5|once|TRBV7-3|TRBD2
TGTGCCAGCAGCTTAGGCGGGGGGCCGCAGGAGACCCAGTACTTC
CASSLGGGPQETQYF
>TRBJ1-1|.|TRBV7-6|.
TGTGCCAGCAGCTATACGGGCAACACTGAAGCTTTCTTT
CASSYTGNTEAFF
>TRBJ1-6|.|TRBV13|.
TGTGCCAGCAGCCACATACAGGGTGGTTCACCCCTCCACTTT
CASSHIQGGSPLHF
>TRBJ2-7|few|TRBV5-1|.
TGCGCCAGTCGTCCGGGACCTGCCTACGAGCAGTACTTC
CASRPGPAYEQYF
>TRBJ2-7|.|TRBV6-2/TRBV6-3|.
TGTGCCAGCAGGGGGCTAGCGAGCTCCTACGAGCAGTACTTC
CASRGLASSYEQYF
>TRBJ2-3|few|TRBV12-3/TRBV12-4|.
TGTGCCAGCAGTTTACAACCGGCCCCTAACCCGTATTTT
CASSLQPAPNPYF
>TRBJ2-1|.|TRBV12-3/TRBV12-4|.
TGTGCCAGCAGTTTCGGGGACACCAACAATGAGCAGTTCTTC
CASSFGDTNNEQFF
>TRBJ2-6|.|TRBV28|TRBD1
TGTGCCAGCAGTTTACGGACAGGGAGCTCTGGGGCCAACGTCCTGACTTTC
CASSLRTGSSGANVLTF
>TRBJ2-5|.|TRBV4-2|TRBD2
TGTGCCAGCAGCTCGCTGGAGGGCGGGGGAATGGGGGAGACCCAGTACTTC
CASSSLEGGGMGETQYF
>TRBJ2-7|once|TRBV6-6|.
TGTGCCAGCAGCCCGGGGATCTACGAGCAGTACTTC
CASSPGIYEQYF
>TRBJ2-1|.|TRBV4-1|.
TGCGCCAGCAGCCAAGATCCCGGGGCTGATTATGAGCAGTTCTTC
CASSQDPGADYEQFF
>TRBJ2-7|many|TRBV5-1|.
TGCGCCAGCTTTGAAAGGGGGGACGAGCAGTACTTC
CASFERGDEQYF
>TRBJ1-2|.|TRBV3-1|TRBD1
TGTGCCAGCAGCCACCAGGACAGGGGGAGGTATGGCTACACCTTC
CASSHQDRGRYGYTF
>TRBJ1-5|.|TRBV29-1|.
TGCAGCGTATCAACAGGAGATCAGCCCCAGCATTTT
CSVSTGDQPQHF
>TRBJ2-7|.|TRBV15|.
TGTGCCACCAGCGCCCATATGGGGCGTGCTGGGTACGAGCAGTACTTC
CATSAHMGRAGYEQYF
>TRBJ1-5|few|TRBV10-3|.
TGTGCCAAAGAGGAGGTTAGCAATCAGCCCCAGCATTTT
CAKEEVSNQPQHF
>TRBJ2-1|.|TRBV12-3/TRBV12-4|TRBD1
TGTGCCAGCAGTCCACACTCTGGGGGACAGGGGGGGAATGAGCAGTTCTTC
CASSPHSGGQGGNEQFF
>TRBJ1-2|.|TRBV29-1|.
TGCAGCGTTGAAGCCTTGAGGACAGCAGGTGGCTACACCTTC
CSVEALRTAGGYTF
>TRBJ2-3|few|TRBV24-1|.
TGTGCCACCAGTGATTTCCCCCCATATGGGCGACTGGGTAGCACAGATACGCAGTATTTT
CATSDFPPYGRLGSTDTQYF
>TRBJ1-6|.|TRBV20-1|.
TGCAGTGCTAGAGACATCTGGTTGGGGGGTGGAAATTCACCCCTCCACTTT
CSARDIWLGGGNSPLHF
>TRBJ2-1|.|TRBV12-3/TRBV12-4|TRBD1
TGTGCCAGCAGTGACAGGGTAGGTTCCTACAATGAGCAGTTCTTC
CASSDRVGSYNEQFF
>TRBJ2-7|many|TRBV29-1|.
TGCAGCGTTGGTAACGGAGGCTACGAGCAGTACTTC
CSVGNGGYEQYF
>TRBJ2-1|.|TRBV7-2|TRBD2
TGTGCCAGCAATAGCGGGGGGGCCCAGGGCAATGAGCAGTTCTTC
CASNSGGAQGNEQFF
>TRBJ2-3|.|TRBV29-1|TRBD2
TGCAGCGTTGGGGCTAGCGGGGGAACAGATACGCAGTATTTT
CSVGASGGTDTQYF
>TRBJ1-5|.|TRBV7-2|.
TGTGCCAGCAGCTTAGGCCGGAGCAATCAGCCCCAGCATTTT
CASSLGRSNQPQHF
>TRBJ2-5|.|TRBV7-2|.
TGTGCCAGCAGCTTAGAAACGGCCAGACAAGAGACCCAGTACTTC
CASSLETARQETQYF
>TRBJ2-1|many|TRBV7-2|.
TGTGCCAGCAGCTTACAGGGTTACGAGCAGTTCTTC
CASSLQGYEQFF
>TRBJ2-1|few|TRBV6-2/TRBV6-3|TRBD2
TGTGCCAGCAGTTACTCAGGTAGCGGGGGCGTGTACAATGAGCAGTTCTTC
CASSYSGSGGVYNEQFF
>TRBJ2-7|few|TRBV6-6|.
TGTGCCAGCAAGGTCTCCTACGAGCAGTACTTC
CASKVSYEQYF